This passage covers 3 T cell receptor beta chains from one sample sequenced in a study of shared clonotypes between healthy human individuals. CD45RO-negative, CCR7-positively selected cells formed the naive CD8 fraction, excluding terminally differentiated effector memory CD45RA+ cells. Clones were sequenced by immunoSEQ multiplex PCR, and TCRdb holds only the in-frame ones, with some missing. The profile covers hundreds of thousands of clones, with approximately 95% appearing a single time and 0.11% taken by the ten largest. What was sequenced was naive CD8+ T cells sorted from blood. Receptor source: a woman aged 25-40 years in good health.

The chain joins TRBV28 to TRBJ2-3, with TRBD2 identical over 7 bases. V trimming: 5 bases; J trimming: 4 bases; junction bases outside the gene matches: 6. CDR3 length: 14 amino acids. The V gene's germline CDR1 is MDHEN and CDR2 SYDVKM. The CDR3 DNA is TGTGCCAGCAGTCGGACCGGGAGGTCAGATACGCAGTATTTT. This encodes CASSRTGRSDTQYF.

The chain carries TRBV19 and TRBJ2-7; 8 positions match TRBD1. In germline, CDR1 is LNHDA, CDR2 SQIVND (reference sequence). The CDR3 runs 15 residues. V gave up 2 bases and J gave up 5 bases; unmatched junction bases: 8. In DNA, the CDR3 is TGTGCCAGTAGTATACGGGACAGGTCTACGGACGAGCAGTACTTC. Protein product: CASSIRDRSTDEQYF.

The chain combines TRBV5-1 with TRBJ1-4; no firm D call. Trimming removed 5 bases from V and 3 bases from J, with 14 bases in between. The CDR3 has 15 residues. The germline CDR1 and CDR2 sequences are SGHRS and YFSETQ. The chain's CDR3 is CASRSGGSSNEKLFF. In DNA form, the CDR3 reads TGCGCCAGCAGATCAGGTGGCAGTTCTAATGAAAAACTGTTTTTT.